Below are 29 T cell receptor beta chains sequenced from a single sample in a study of identical twins. TCRdb passed the 5' RACE reads through MiXCR, listing each CDR3 protein once. Of about 690,000 distinct CDR3 sequences in the sample, 6% to 6.5% were seen once. The specimen was naive T cells sorted from blood. These receptors were taken from a man between 18 and 35 years old in good health.

This rearrangement joins TRBV9 to TRBJ2-2; D remains unclear. V lost 0 bases to trimming and J lost 7 bases, with 13 bases between them. The CDR3 is made up of 15 amino acids. CDR1 SGDLS and CDR2 YYNGEE come from the germline V gene. The CDR3: CASSVGRLMGGELFF. As DNA, the CDR3 is TGTGCCAGCAGCGTAGGTCGTTTGATGGGCGGGGAGCTGTTTTTT.

The chain uses TRBV2 and TRBJ2-2; D is unclear. From germline, CDR1 is SNHLY and CDR2 FYNNEI. This CDR3 has 15 residues. The ends were cut back, 6 bases at V and 2 bases at J, with 13 bases in the middle. The CDR3 loop is CASRVVGRNTGELFF. In DNA, the CDR3 is TGTGCCAGCAGAGTCGTAGGCAGAAACACCGGGGAGCTGTTTTTT.

This clonotype came up many times. The chain uses TRBV18 and TRBJ2-7; D ambiguous. The CDR3 loop spans 14 amino acids. Germline CDR1 KGHSH, CDR2 LQKENI. V lost 4 bases and J 5 bases, leaving 15 bases between the germline ends. In nucleotides, the CDR3 is TGTGCCAGCTCACAAGTTCTGGGGTCCCACGAGCAGTACGTC. Protein: CASSQVLGSHEQYV.

This clonotype has just a few counts. For the CDR3, the DNA is TGCGCCAGCAGTGATTGGGGGGCCGAGCAGTACTTC. As protein: CASSDWGAEQYF. The rearrangement links TRBV10-2 to TRBJ2-7, with D perhaps assigned TRBD1 or TRBD2 (6 bases each). V lost 3 bases, J lost 6 bases, and 9 bases lay in between. CDR1 is WSHSY, CDR2 SAAADI, per germline. The CDR3 consists of 12 residues.

This clonotype was seen more than once but under ten times. The chain is built from TRBV5-1 and TRBJ1-1; no clear D gene. V lost 3 bases to trimming and J lost 3 bases, with 9 bases between them. Per the germline V gene, CDR1 is SGHRS and CDR2 is YFSETQ. CDR3 length: 13 residues. The CDR3 nucleotides are TGCGCCAGCAGCTCGGATTACTACACTGAAGCTTTCTTT. Residues: CASSSDYYTEAFF.

The table lists this clonotype with many counts. This rearrangement joins TRBV29-1 to TRBJ1-2; D gene unclear. CDR3 length: 10 residues. Germline CDR1 and CDR2: SQVTM and ANQGSEA. With 5 bases removed from V and 5 bases from J, the gap between germline ends came to 6 bases. This CDR3 is CSVPGYGYTF. Written as DNA, the CDR3 is TGCAGCGTTCCCGGGTATGGCTACACCTTC.

This clonotype appeared many times. The rearrangement joins TRBV10-3 to TRBJ2-3; D might be TRBD1 (5 bases). The V gene's germline CDR1 is ENHRY and CDR2 SYGVKD. Trimming removed 6 bases at V and 8 bases at J, with 21 bases between. This CDR3 is 15 amino acids long. CDR3 sequence: CAISDGGEQGGTQYF. The DNA for the CDR3 is TGTGCCATCAGCGACGGCGGTGAGCAGGGCGGTACGCAGTATTTT.

The sample holds many counts of this clonotype. CDR3 nucleotides: TGTGCCACCTCTCACTGGGCGGGAGATAACAATGAGCAGTTCTTC. Its protein is CATSHWAGDNNEQFF. The V gene is TRBV24-1, the J gene TRBJ2-1; 7 bases match TRBD2. The V and J ends lost 9 bases and 5 bases, in that order; junction bases with no gene match: 12. Germline-derived CDR1 and CDR2 are KGHDR and SFDVKD. This CDR3 is built from 15 residues.

The chain employs TRBV5-1 and TRBJ2-7, with TRBD1 matching over 7 bases. The J segment lost 2 bases and the V segment lost 4 bases, leaving 6 bases of the junction unmatched. This CDR3 comprises 14 residues. CDR1 SGHRS and CDR2 YFSETQ come from the germline V gene. The CDR3: CASSLPTGTYEQYF. For the CDR3, the DNA is TGCGCCAGCAGCCTTCCGACAGGGACCTACGAGCAGTACTTC.

In this sample, this clonotype turned up a few times. This rearrangement joins TRBV14 to TRBJ1-1, with 7 bases that match TRBD1. Germline trimming cut 2 bases from V and 4 bases from J; bases unmatched to any gene: 4. CDR1 is SGHDN and CDR2 is FVKESK in the germline V gene. CDR3 length equals 14 residues. The CDR3 loop reads CASSQTSGGTEAFF. The CDR3 bases are TGTGCCAGCAGCCAAACATCAGGGGGCACTGAAGCTTTCTTT.

The chain couples TRBV11-3 to TRBJ1-1, with D possibly matching TRBD1 (6 bases). V shed 6 bases and J shed 7 bases, with 15 bases lying between them. Looked up from germline, CDR1 is SGHNT and CDR2 is YENEEA. The CDR3 loop spans 13 amino acids. CDR3 bases: TGTGCCAGCAGATCCTCAGGGGTTGGTGAAGCTTTCTTT. Translation gives CASRSSGVGEAFF. The full variable domain, completed using reference TRBV11-3 and TRBJ1-1, is EAGVVQSPRYKIIEKKQPVAFWCNPISGHNTLYWYLQNLGQGPELLIRYENEEAVDDSQLPKDRFSAERLKGVDSTLKIQPAELGDSAVYLCASRSSGVGEAFFGQGTRLTVV.

This clonotype has only a few counts. The rearrangement links TRBV28 to TRBJ2-5; 7 nucleotides align to TRBD2. V trimming: 6 bases; J trimming: 7 bases; junction bases outside the gene matches: 14. Germline CDR1 reads MDHEN; CDR2 reads SYDVKM. This CDR3 is 15 amino acids long. The CDR3 here is CASSRSGWGGVTQYF. CDR3 nucleotides: TGTGCCAGCAGCCGATCTGGCTGGGGAGGGGTGACCCAGTACTTC.

This clonotype was detected a few times. The genes are TRBV12-5 and TRBJ1-2; D gene unclear. Germline V CDR1 and CDR2: LGHNT, FRNRAP. This CDR3 spans 14 amino acids. V lost 0 bases, J lost 5 bases, and 10 bases lay in between. This chain's CDR3 is CASGLVGSVYGYTF. CDR3 sequence (DNA): TGTGCTAGTGGTTTGGTAGGTTCGGTATATGGCTACACCTTC. The whole variable domain, remainder taken from reference TRBV12-5 and TRBJ1-2, is DARVTQTPRHKVTEMGQEVTMRCQPILGHNTVFWYRQTMMQGLELLAYFRNRAPLDDSGMPKDRFSAEMPDATLATLKIQPSEPRDSAVYFCASGLVGSVYGYTFGSGTRLTVV.

This chain joins TRBV20-1 and TRBJ2-7, with 9 bases that match TRBD1. This CDR3 comprises 15 residues. Germline V gives CDR1 DFQATT, CDR2 SNEGSKA (reference sequence). The V gene end was trimmed by 0 bases and the J gene end by 1 base; junction bases not matched to a gene: 4. For the CDR3, the DNA is TGCAGTGCTAGAGATCACAGGGGGCCTTCCTACGAGCAGTACTTC. Its translation is CSARDHRGPSYEQYF.

This clonotype was seen repeatedly, ten times or more. The chain joins TRBV4-3 to TRBJ2-2; 8 bases align to TRBD2. Per germline, CDR1 LGHNA and CDR2 YSLEER. The CDR3 consists of 15 residues. V shed 3 bases and J 2 bases; nucleotides not matched to a gene: 2. The CDR3 region has the DNA TGCGCCAGCAGCCATACTAGCGGTAACACCGGGGAGCTGTTTTTT. Its translation: CASSHTSGNTGELFF.

This clonotype was counted only a few times. The chain links TRBV7-2 to TRBJ1-5; a possible D gene is TRBD1 (6 bases). The CDR3 spans 15 residues. V was trimmed by 2 bases and J by 0 bases, leaving 8 bases between them. In germline, CDR1 is SGHTA, CDR2 FQGNSA. The CDR3 is CASSLWTASNQPQHF. DNA for the CDR3: TGTGCCAGCAGCTTATGGACAGCTAGCAATCAGCCCCAGCATTTT. The full variable domain, rest sourced from reference TRBV7-2 and TRBJ1-5, is GAGVSQSPSNKVTEKGKDVELRCDPISGHTALYWYRQSLGQGLEFLIYFQGNSAPDKSGLPSDRFSAERTGGSVSTLTIQRTQQEDSAVYLCASSLWTASNQPQHFGDGTRLSIL.

This clonotype was observed many times. The chain couples TRBV24-1 to TRBJ2-1; 9 bases are a match to TRBD2. Germline V gives CDR1 KGHDR, CDR2 SFDVKD. The ends lost 2 bases at V and 0 bases at J; junction bases unmatched: 4. This CDR3 spans 17 amino acids. CDR3 sequence reads: CATSDSLAGSSYNEQFF. The CDR3 region has the DNA TGTGCCACCAGTGATTCACTAGCGGGCAGCTCCTACAATGAGCAGTTCTTC.

The V call is TRBV2, the J call TRBJ2-3; 9 bases line up with TRBD2. Trimming removed 6 bases from V and 3 bases from J; junction bases left unmatched: 7. Germline CDR1 and CDR2: SNHLY and FYNNEI. The CDR3 runs 15 residues. As DNA, the CDR3 is TGTGCCAGCAGGACATTAGCGGGAGTTACAGATACGCAGTATTTT. Amino acids: CASRTLAGVTDTQYF.

This clonotype was recorded at least ten times. This CDR3 is CATSDLGSRERQFF. Here the CDR3 DNA reads TGTGCCACCAGTGATTTGGGTTCCCGGGAGAGGCAGTTCTTC. The chain recombines TRBV24-1 with TRBJ2-1, with D maybe TRBD2 (6 bases). The CDR3 is made up of 14 amino acids. Germline loops: CDR1 KGHDR, CDR2 SFDVKD. V was cut by 0 bases and J by 12 bases, with 14 bases left in between.

The table lists this clonotype with many counts. CDR3 sequence: CASSSLSGTSGSQIGQYF. The CDR3 DNA reads TGTGCCAGCAGCTCGCTATCCGGGACTAGCGGGAGTCAGATAGGGCAGTATTTT. The chain uses TRBV5-6 and TRBJ2-3; 14 bases are a match to TRBD2. Per the germline V gene, CDR1 is SGHDT and CDR2 is YYEEEE. The CDR3 totals 18 residues. J was trimmed by 11 bases and V by 3 bases; bases with no gene match: 17.

In its sample, this clonotype was seen many times. This chain links TRBV20-1 with TRBJ2-7; D gene uncertain. This CDR3 is 12 amino acids long. V lost 0 bases, J lost 2 bases, and 5 bases lay in between. Germline CDR1 and CDR2: DFQATT and SNEGSKA (reference sequence). In nucleotides, the CDR3 is TGCAGTGCTAGAGATGGCCCCTACGAGCAGTACTTC. It encodes CSARDGPYEQYF.

This clonotype was detected ten times or more. The chain joins TRBV12-3 or TRBV12-4 to TRBJ2-5; the D gene is possibly TRBD2 (5 bases). V gave up 3 bases and J gave up 5 bases, with 19 bases separating them. The CDR3 covers 16 residues. CDR3 coding DNA: TGTGCCAGCAGTTTGGTCCGGGATCCGGGCGTCGAGACCCAGTACTTC. It encodes CASSLVRDPGVETQYF.

This sequence joins TRBV2 and TRBJ1-1; 9 nucleotides match TRBD1. Unmatched junction bases numbered 6, after V lost 2 bases and J lost 5 bases. Germline lookup yields CDR1 SNHLY and CDR2 FYNNEI. The length of the CDR3 is 15 residues. The CDR3 spells CASSERQGVWTEAFF. The CDR3 DNA reads as TGTGCCAGCAGTGAACGACAGGGGGTATGGACTGAAGCTTTCTTT.

This clonotype was seen a handful of times. The rearrangement joins TRBV6-2 or TRBV6-3 to TRBJ2-4; D not resolved. V gave up 5 bases and J gave up 7 bases, with 27 bases separating them. Germline loops: CDR1 MNHEY, CDR2 SVGEGT. The CDR3 is 18 residues long. CDR3 sequence reads: CASSDDPAVSSNWNIQYF. CDR3 bases: TGTGCCAGCAGTGATGACCCGGCGGTTTCCAGTAATTGGAACATTCAGTACTTC.

This clonotype was counted a few times. This chain connects TRBV6-2 or TRBV6-3 to TRBJ2-3; D is unclear. The CDR3 runs 16 residues. Germline V gene lookup returns CDR1 MNHEY and CDR2 SVGEGT. V lost 2 bases and J 0 bases, leaving 12 bases between the germline ends. Written as DNA, the CDR3 is TGTGCCAGCAGTTACGGGTCCCATGGGAGCACAGATACGCAGTATTTT. Encoded protein: CASSYGSHGSTDTQYF.

The sample holds many counts of this clonotype. This chain links TRBV4-3 with TRBJ2-7; D remains ambiguous. The CDR3 length is 14 residues. Trimming stripped 4 bases from V and 0 bases from J, with 10 bases between. Germline loops: CDR1 LGHNA, CDR2 YSLEER. The CDR3 here is CASSLADGSYEQYF. Written as DNA, the CDR3 is TGCGCCAGCAGCCTGGCGGATGGCTCCTACGAGCAGTACTTC.

This clonotype showed up just a few times. This CDR3 reads CASSKEYEQYF. The DNA of the CDR3 is TGTGCCAGCAGCAAGGAGTACGAGCAGTACTTC. This chain connects TRBV7-8 to TRBJ2-7; no reliable D call. CDR3 size: 11 residues. V lost 5 bases, J lost 4 bases, and 6 bases lay in between. Germline V CDR1 and CDR2: SGHVS, FQNEAQ. Together with reference TRBV7-8 and TRBJ2-7, the CDR3 gives the full variable domain: GAGVSQSPRYKVAKRGQDVALRCDPISGHVSLFWYQQALGQGPEFLTYFQNEAQLDKSGLPSDRFFAERPEGSVSTLKIQRTQQEDSAVYLCASSKEYEQYFGPGTRLTVT.

This clonotype was counted at least ten times. CDR3 sequence reads: CSVTFSGSPHEQYF. The CDR3 DNA is TGCAGCGTAACTTTTAGCGGGAGTCCCCACGAGCAGTACTTC. This chain joins TRBV29-1 and TRBJ2-7; 9 bases map to TRBD2. The V and J ends lost 6 bases and 5 bases, in that order; junction bases with no gene match: 11. Per germline, CDR1 SQVTM and CDR2 ANQGSEA. The CDR3 totals 14 residues.

Ten or more counts support this clonotype. The J gene is TRBJ1-5, the V gene TRBV15; no firm D call. Trimming left V 1 base short and J 7 bases short, with 17 bases between. The V gene's germline CDR1 is LNHNV and CDR2 YYDKDF (reference sequence). There are 16 residues in the CDR3. CDR3 amino acids: CATSRVGSGRGQPQHF. The DNA of the CDR3 is TGTGCCACCAGCAGAGTGGGAAGCGGGAGAGGACAGCCCCAGCATTTT.